Listed below are T cell receptor beta chains from one sample, sequenced in a study of molecular identifiers for immune sequencing clone quantification. TCRdb fed the PCR reads into MiXCR, producing one record per CDR3 protein. The profile shows around 470,000 distinct CDR3 sequences, around 21% of them singletons. The sequencing sample was made of naive CD8+ T cells from blood, with Jurkat cell RNA spiked in. These receptors all come from a human donor in good health. Some libraries in this study had Jurkat cell RNA spiked in. CDR3s include the opening cysteine and the closing phenylalanine or tryptophan. D genes are given only for firm matches. A clone size is listed for some rows: how often the clone was seen (once, few, many), or a class if it is expanded.

size	V	D	J	CDR3	DNA
-	TRBV30	-	TRBJ1-1	CASQGAANTEAFF	TGTGCCTCCCAAGGGGCGGCGAACACTGAAGCTTTCTTT
-	TRBV29-1	-	TRBJ2-7	CSVVTRDSYEQYF	TGCAGCGTTGTCACACGGGACTCCTACGAGCAGTACTTC
few	TRBV21-1	-	TRBJ1-2	CASSKELSRDVVYGYTF	TGTGCCAGCAGCAAGGAGCTCTCGCGAGACGTGGTCTATGGCTACACCTTC
many	TRBV28	TRBD1	TRBJ1-5	CASSPDRVGNQPQHF	TGTGCCAGCAGTCCCGACAGGGTTGGCAATCAGCCCCAGCATTTT
-	TRBV4-3	-	TRBJ2-7	CASSQRTNAWYEQYF	TGCGCCAGCAGCCAACGGACCAATGCCTGGTACGAGCAGTACTTC
-	TRBV6-5	TRBD2	TRBJ2-3	CASSYGFSGGADTQYF	TGTGCCAGCAGTTACGGGTTTAGCGGGGGGGCAGATACGCAGTATTTT
many	TRBV29-1	-	TRBJ2-3	CSVEDLLLGTQYF	TGCAGCGTTGAAGATCTCCTACTGGGTACGCAGTATTTT
many	TRBV7-2	-	TRBJ2-1	CASSLLGGSYNEQFF	TGTGCCAGCAGCTTATTGGGGGGCAGTTACAATGAGCAGTTCTTC
few	TRBV4-3	-	TRBJ2-1	CASSQDLKGEQFF	TGCGCCAGCAGCCAAGATCTGAAGGGTGAGCAGTTCTTC
many	TRBV6-4	TRBD2	TRBJ2-1	CASSDSGASYNEQFF	TGTGCCAGCAGCGATAGCGGGGCCTCCTACAATGAGCAGTTCTTC
few	TRBV27	-	TRBJ2-2	CASSLLTGTGAGELFF	TGTGCCAGCAGTCTTCTGACAGGGACGGGGGCCGGGGAGCTGTTTTTT
-	TRBV4-3	-	TRBJ2-3	CASSQAYGGIGTDTQYF	TGCGCCAGCAGCCAAGCCTACGGCGGGATAGGCACAGATACGCAGTATTTC
many	TRBV29-1	-	TRBJ1-5	CSVSLGDQPQHF	TGCAGCGTGAGCTTAGGCGATCAGCCCCAGCATTTT
many	TRBV2	TRBD1	TRBJ2-3	CASSPGQGLTDTQYF	TGTGCCAGCAGTCCCGGACAGGGCCTCACAGATACGCAGTATTTT
few	TRBV28	-	TRBJ2-1	CASSLIGRAYNEQFF	TGTGCCAGCAGTTTAATTGGCAGGGCCTACAATGAGCAGTTCTTC
many	TRBV28	TRBD1	TRBJ2-4	CASNRGQGKNIQYF	TGTGCCAGCAACAGGGGGCAAGGCAAAAACATTCAGTACTTC
many	TRBV6-2/TRBV6-3	-	TRBJ2-5	CASRGHPGAKETQYF	TGTGCCAGCAGGGGACATCCGGGGGCAAAAGAGACCCAGTACTTC
-	TRBV7-8	-	TRBJ1-1	CASSAGPTPEAFF	TGTGCCAGCAGCGCCGGACCAACGCCTGAAGCTTTCTTT
many	TRBV29-1	TRBD1	TRBJ1-1	CSVVGTGGWTEAFF	TGCAGCGTTGTAGGGACAGGGGGATGGACTGAAGCTTTCTTT
few	TRBV4-3	TRBD1	TRBJ2-7	CASSHGTGDTYEQYF	TGCGCCAGCAGCCACGGGACAGGCGACACCTACGAGCAGTACTTC
few	TRBV12-3/TRBV12-4	-	TRBJ1-3	CASSRGNTIYF	TGTGCCAGCAGTCGTGGAAACACCATATATTTT
-	TRBV11-3	TRBD1	TRBJ1-4	CASSLSPGTGKKKTTNEKLFF	TGTGCCAGCAGCTTATCCCCCGGGACAGGAAAAAAGAAAACAACTAATGAAAAACTGTTTTTT